This T cell receptor beta chain was sequenced in a study of T cell changes during pregnancy in multiple sclerosis. This clone was counted once. Germline assignment: CDR1 SNHLY and CDR2 FYNNEI. The trim removed 7 bases at V and 1 base at J, leaving 3 bases unmatched. The length of the CDR3 is 15 residues. Sequencing used immunoSEQ multiplex PCR; TCRdb keeps in-frame clones, though not all of them. The sample records about 100,000 clones, almost 95% being singletons. Specimen: peripheral blood, collected before pregnancy. The sequence was obtained from a female donor with multiple sclerosis, enrolled in a pregnancy study. The V call is TRBV2, the J call TRBJ2-2; TRBD1 matches at 10 bases. CDR3 bases: TGTGCCAGCACCGGACAGGGGGGGAACACCGGGGAGCTGTTTTTT. Protein sequence: CASTGQGGNTGELFF.